The sample holds many counts of the clone carrying this TCR beta chain. Its target is unknown. Time point here: newly diagnosed GD, antithyroid drugs for less than 3 months. RNA from PBMCs was the source of the TCR library. Trimming shortened V by 0 bases and J by 5 bases, and 11 bases separated the two germline ends. Per the germline V gene, CDR1 is SGHAT and CDR2 is FQNNGV. The CDR3 loop spans 15 amino acids. The sample originates from a study of regulatory T cells in long-lasting Graves disease. Whole-study results and caveats: Persistent disease was associated with favored TRBV28 usage and with favored use of TRBJ1-2 and TRBJ2-5.

CDR3-region Arm-PCR and iRepertoire HTBI primers produced the TCR beta libraries. From the multiplex PCR reads, TCRdb called clonotypes with MiXCR, one entry per CDR3 protein. The sample yields roughly 440,000 distinct CDR3 sequences, about 15% seen once. These data are also associated with another study on T cells in Graves' hyperthyroidism and ophthalmopathy. Per that study: Reasons for excluding patients were uncontrolled infection, other autoimmune disease, pregnancy or lactation. Most thyroid clonotypes that were expanded above 0.001 also turned up in blood.

The sample here was peripheral blood mononuclear cells (PBMCs), taken at new diagnosis, from a patient treated with antithyroid drugs. This sequence originates from a woman in her late teens or twenties with Graves disease. This sequence joins TRBV11-2 and TRBJ2-1; perhaps TRBD1 as D (6 bases). In nucleotides, the CDR3 is TGTGCCAGCAGCTTAGATGTCAGGGGCCACAATGAGCAGTTCTTC. Protein product: CASSLDVRGHNEQFF.